The present T cell receptor beta chain was sequenced within a study of blood T cells in healthy people across ages. V was shortened by 0 bases and J by 4 bases, with 7 bases between the two germline ends. The CDR3 length is 13 residues. Germline V lookup: CDR1 MNHNY, CDR2 SVGAGI (reference sequence). Extractions gave at least 5.5 micrograms of total RNA per sample. The use of a sample-barcoded 5' primer and a J-beta primer mix characterized a second PCR of about 7 to 12 cycles. TCRdb reprocessed the 5' RACE reads with MiXCR, giving one entry per CDR3 protein. The sample yields approximately 780,000 distinct CDR3 sequences, about 26% seen once. The table lists this clonotype with a few counts. The data also belong to a second study, concerning T cells of mothers and their children.

Sequences were obtained from blood. This chain connects TRBV6-6 to TRBJ2-7; D unresolved. This TCR was recovered from a boy between 5 and 17 years old in good health. CDR3 sequence: CASSYSEWYEQYF. The DNA for the CDR3 is TGTGCCAGCAGTTACTCCGAGTGGTACGAGCAGTACTTC.